Sequencing of this TCR beta chain was carried out in a study of long-term antiretroviral therapy in people with HIV. The wider study: The 2015 immediate-ART recommendation came about a decade after the earliest samples.

The assay used was immunoSEQ (version v3.0), run at survey level. Data came from immunoSEQ multiplex PCR; TCRdb stores just in-frame clones and leaves some out. The sample consists of about 18,000 clones, 91% of them appearing once. Germline CDR1 and CDR2: PRHDT and FYEKMQ (reference sequence). The CDR3 contains 16 residues. Trimming took 0 bases from V and 6 from J; bases not matched to a gene: 7. V gene TRBV13 combines with J gene TRBJ2-1; 8 positions agree with TRBD1. The TCR originated in a man aged 45-65 years with HIV. The sequencing used unsorted PBMCs, collected 3 years after starting antiretroviral therapy. Written as DNA, the CDR3 is TGTGCCAGCAGCTTAGGGGGGCCGACAGGGGTCAATGAGCAGTTCTTC. Its translation: CASSLGGPTGVNEQFF.